This is a list of T cell receptor beta chains from one sample in a study of technical replicates of blood from a few donors. Sequencing was performed with immunoSEQ multiplex PCR; in TCRdb, only in-frame clones are kept and a portion is missing. The table has tens of thousands of clones, roughly 90% seen once. Sequenced sample: T cells isolated from PBMCs. These receptors were obtained from a human donor in good health. CDR3s include the opening cysteine and the closing phenylalanine or tryptophan. D genes are given only for firm matches. Not every row has a clone size; where given, it reads once, few, many or a size class.

-	-	TRBV5-6	TRBJ2-7	CASSLPDSPYEQYF	TGTGCCAGCAGCTTGCCTGACAGTCCCTACGAGCAGTACTTC
-	TRBD2	TRBV28	TRBJ2-7	CASTSAGLAREQYF	TGTGCCAGCACGTCTGCGGGACTAGCACGCGAGCAGTACTTC
-	TRBD1	TRBV7-2	TRBJ2-7	CASSLAGTGGTMEQYF	TGTGCCAGCAGCTTAGCCGGGACAGGGGGAACAATGGAGCAGTACTTC
-	-	TRBV2	TRBJ2-2	CASGVSGDDDTGELFF	TGTGCCAGCGGGGTCTCAGGGGATGACGACACCGGGGAGCTGTTTTTT
-	TRBD2	TRBV19	TRBJ2-1	CASSNSGGTEQFF	TGTGCCAGTAGTAATAGCGGGGGGACTGAGCAGTTCTTC
once	-	TRBV4-3	TRBJ2-1	CASSRSRVYEQFF	TGCGCCAGCAGCCGCAGCAGGGTATATGAGCAGTTCTTC
-	TRBD1	TRBV28	TRBJ1-2	CASRTGANYGYTF	TGTGCCAGCCGGACAGGCGCTAACTATGGCTACACCTTC
-	-	TRBV5-1	TRBJ2-4	CASSLLTTRGGGIQYF	TGCGCCAGCAGCTTGTTGACTACTCGAGGGGGGGGCATTCAGTACTTC
-	TRBD1	TRBV4-1	TRBJ1-2	CASSQADRGIKGYTF	TGCGCCAGCAGCCAAGCGGACAGGGGGATAAAGGGCTACACCTTC
-	TRBD1	TRBV9	TRBJ2-7	CASSASTGAPYEQYF	TGTGCCAGCAGCGCCTCAACAGGGGCACCCTACGAGCAGTACTTC
-	-	TRBV4-1	TRBJ2-1	CASSHAGAKSYNEQFF	TGCGCCAGCAGCCACGCGGGGGCCAAATCCTACAATGAGCAGTTCTTC
-	TRBD2	TRBV28	TRBJ2-7	CASSDPGGSYEQYF	TGTGCCAGCAGCGATCCGGGAGGATCCTACGAGCAGTACTTC
-	-	TRBV15	TRBJ2-1	CATSRDLSDDRFYNEQFF	TGTGCCACCAGCAGAGATCTAAGCGACGATAGGTTTTACAATGAGCAGTTCTTC
-	-	TRBV21-1	TRBJ2-1	CASSKDPAGARDEQFF	TGTGCCAGCAGCAAAGATCCAGCGGGAGCTAGGGATGAGCAGTTCTTC
-	-	TRBV6-1	TRBJ2-1	CASSRGTGAYNEQFF	TGTGCCAGCAGTCGGGGGACGGGAGCCTACAATGAGCAGTTCTTC
-	-	TRBV6-1	TRBJ1-4	CASSGLRSGANEKLFF	TGTGCCAGCAGTGGGCTGAGGAGTGGAGCTAATGAAAAACTGTTTTTT
-	-	TRBV6-5	TRBJ2-2	CASTPRGSTGELFF	TGTGCCAGCACTCCCCGGGGGAGCACCGGGGAGCTGTTTTTT
-	-	TRBV29-1	TRBJ2-1	CSVAGSYNEQFF	TGCAGCGTTGCCGGGTCCTACAATGAGCAGTTCTTC
-	TRBD2	TRBV6-1	TRBJ2-7	CASRGLAGASLEQYF	TGTGCCAGCAGGGGACTAGCGGGAGCTTCCCTCGAGCAGTACTTC
-	-	TRBV9	TRBJ1-5	CASSVANTHFDSRSPQHF	TGTGCCAGCAGCGTAGCTAACACCCATTTCGATAGCAGATCGCCCCAGCATTTT
-	-	TRBV9	TRBJ2-5	CASSPGGRGIQETQYF	TGTGCCAGCAGCCCCGGGGGTAGGGGAATCCAAGAGACCCAGTACTTC
-	TRBD1	TRBV7-9	TRBJ1-1	CASSLKTGGEVGAFF	TGTGCCAGCAGCTTGAAAACAGGGGGAGAAGTGGGAGCTTTCTTT
-	-	TRBV6-1	TRBJ2-1	CASSVLATYNEQFF	TGTGCCAGCAGTGTCCTAGCGACCTACAATGAGCAGTTCTTC
once	-	TRBV28	TRBJ2-7	CASSFGQRPYEQYF	TGTGCCAGCAGTTTTGGACAGCGACCCTACGAGCAGTACTTC
-	TRBD1	TRBV7-9	TRBJ2-7	CASSFREQGAYEQYF	TGTGCCAGCAGCTTTAGAGAACAGGGGGCCTACGAGCAGTACTTC